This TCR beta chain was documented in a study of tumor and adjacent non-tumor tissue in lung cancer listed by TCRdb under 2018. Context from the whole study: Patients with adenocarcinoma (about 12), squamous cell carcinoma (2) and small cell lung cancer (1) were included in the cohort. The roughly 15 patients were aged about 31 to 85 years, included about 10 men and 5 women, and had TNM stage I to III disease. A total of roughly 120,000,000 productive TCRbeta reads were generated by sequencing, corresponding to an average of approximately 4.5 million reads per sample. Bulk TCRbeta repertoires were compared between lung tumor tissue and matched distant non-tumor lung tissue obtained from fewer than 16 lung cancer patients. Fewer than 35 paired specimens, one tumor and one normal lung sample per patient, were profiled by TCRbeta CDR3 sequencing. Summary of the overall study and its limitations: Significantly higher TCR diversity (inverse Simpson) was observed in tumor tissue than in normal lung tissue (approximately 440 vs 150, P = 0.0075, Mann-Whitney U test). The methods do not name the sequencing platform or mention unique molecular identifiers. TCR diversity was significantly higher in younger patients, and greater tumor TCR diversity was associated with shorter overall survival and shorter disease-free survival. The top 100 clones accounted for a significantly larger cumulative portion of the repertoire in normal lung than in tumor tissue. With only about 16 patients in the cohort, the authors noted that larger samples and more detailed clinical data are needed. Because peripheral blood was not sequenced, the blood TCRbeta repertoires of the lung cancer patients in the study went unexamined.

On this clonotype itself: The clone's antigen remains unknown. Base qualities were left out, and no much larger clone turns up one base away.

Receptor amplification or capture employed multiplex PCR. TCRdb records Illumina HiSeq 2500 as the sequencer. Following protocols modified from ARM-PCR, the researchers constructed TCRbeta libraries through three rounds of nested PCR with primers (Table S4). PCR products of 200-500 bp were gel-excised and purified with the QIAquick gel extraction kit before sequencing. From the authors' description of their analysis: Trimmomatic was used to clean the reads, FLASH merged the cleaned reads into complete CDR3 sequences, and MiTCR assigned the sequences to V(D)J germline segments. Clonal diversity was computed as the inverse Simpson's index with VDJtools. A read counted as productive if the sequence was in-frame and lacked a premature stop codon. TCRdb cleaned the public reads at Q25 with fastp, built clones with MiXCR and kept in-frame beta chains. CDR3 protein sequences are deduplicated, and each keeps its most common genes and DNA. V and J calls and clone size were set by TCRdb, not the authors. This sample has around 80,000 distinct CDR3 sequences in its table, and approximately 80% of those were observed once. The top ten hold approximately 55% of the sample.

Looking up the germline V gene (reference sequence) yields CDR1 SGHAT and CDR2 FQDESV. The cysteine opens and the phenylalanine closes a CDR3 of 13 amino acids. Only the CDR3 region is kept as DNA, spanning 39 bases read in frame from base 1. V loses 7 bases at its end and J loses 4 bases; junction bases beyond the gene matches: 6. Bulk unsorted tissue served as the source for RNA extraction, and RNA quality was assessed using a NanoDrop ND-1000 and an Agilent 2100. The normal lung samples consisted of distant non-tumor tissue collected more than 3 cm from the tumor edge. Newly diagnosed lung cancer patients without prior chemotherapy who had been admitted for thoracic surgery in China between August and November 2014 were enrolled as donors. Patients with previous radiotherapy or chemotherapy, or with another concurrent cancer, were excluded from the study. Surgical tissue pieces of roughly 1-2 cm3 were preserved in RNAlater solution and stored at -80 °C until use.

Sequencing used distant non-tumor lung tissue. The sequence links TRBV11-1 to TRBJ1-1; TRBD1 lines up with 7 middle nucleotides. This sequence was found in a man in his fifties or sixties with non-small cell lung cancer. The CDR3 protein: CASNTQGGTEAFF. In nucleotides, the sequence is TGTGCCAGCAACACCCAGGGGGGCACTGAAGCTTTCTTT. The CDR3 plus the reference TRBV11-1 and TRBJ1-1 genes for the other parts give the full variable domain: EAEVAQSPRYKITEKSQAVAFWCDPISGHATLYWYRQILGQGPELLVQFQDESVVDDSQLPKDRFSAERLKGVDSTLKIQPAELGDSAMYLCASNTQGGTEAFFGQGTRLTVV.